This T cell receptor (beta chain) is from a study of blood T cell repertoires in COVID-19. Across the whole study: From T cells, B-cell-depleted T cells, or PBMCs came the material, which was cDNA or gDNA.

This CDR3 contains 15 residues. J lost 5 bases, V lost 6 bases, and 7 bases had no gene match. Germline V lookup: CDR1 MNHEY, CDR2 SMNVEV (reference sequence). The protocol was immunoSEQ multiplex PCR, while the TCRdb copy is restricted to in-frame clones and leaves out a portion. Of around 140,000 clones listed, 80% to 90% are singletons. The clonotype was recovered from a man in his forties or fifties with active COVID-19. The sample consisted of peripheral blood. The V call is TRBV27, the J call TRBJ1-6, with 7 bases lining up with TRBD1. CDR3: CASRPGTVDNSPLHF. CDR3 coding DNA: TGTGCCAGCAGACCTGGGACAGTTGATAATTCACCCCTCCACTTT.